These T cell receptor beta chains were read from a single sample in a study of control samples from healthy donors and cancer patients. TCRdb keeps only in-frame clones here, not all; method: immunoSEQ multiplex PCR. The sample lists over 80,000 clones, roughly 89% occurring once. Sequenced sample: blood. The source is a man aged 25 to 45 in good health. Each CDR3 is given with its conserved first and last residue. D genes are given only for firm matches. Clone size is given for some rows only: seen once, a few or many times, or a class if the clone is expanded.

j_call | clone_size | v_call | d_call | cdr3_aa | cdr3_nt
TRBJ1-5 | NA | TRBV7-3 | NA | CASSLWDYISQPQHF | TGTGCCAGCAGCCTCTGGGACTATATCAGTCAGCCCCAGCATTTT
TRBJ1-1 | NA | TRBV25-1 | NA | CASSEYFQGQAFF | TGTGCCAGCAGTGAATATTTTCAGGGGCAAGCTTTCTTT
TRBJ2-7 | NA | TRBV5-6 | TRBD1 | CASSPGTEYEQYF | TGTGCCAGCAGCCCGGGGACAGAATACGAGCAGTACTTC
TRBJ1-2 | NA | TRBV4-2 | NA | CASSQDRGPSNYGYTF | TGTGCCAGCAGCCAGGACAGAGGCCCCTCTAACTATGGCTACACCTTC
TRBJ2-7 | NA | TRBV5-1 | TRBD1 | CASSSPGQGGYEQYF | TGCGCCAGCAGCTCACCGGGACAGGGGGGCTACGAGCAGTACTTC
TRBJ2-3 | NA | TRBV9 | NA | CASSVGTDTQYF | TGTGCCAGCAGCGTAGGAACAGATACGCAGTATTTT
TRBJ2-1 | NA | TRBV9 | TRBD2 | CASSVSASGSQPFYNEQFF | TGTGCCAGCAGCGTGAGTGCGAGCGGGAGCCAGCCATTCTACAATGAGCAGTTCTTC
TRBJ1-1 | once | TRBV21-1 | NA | CASTQDTEAFF | TGTGCCAGCACCCAAGACACTGAAGCTTTCTTT
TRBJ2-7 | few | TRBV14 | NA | CASSRLGLTYEQYF | TGTGCCAGCAGCCGATTGGGACTTACCTACGAGCAGTACTTC
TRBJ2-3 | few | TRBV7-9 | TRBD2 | CASSSLAGGRDTQYF | TGTGCCAGCAGCTCTCTAGCGGGGGGACGTGATACGCAGTATTTT
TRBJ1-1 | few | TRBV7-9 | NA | CASRGNTEAFF | TGTGCCAGTAGAGGGAACACTGAAGCTTTCTTT
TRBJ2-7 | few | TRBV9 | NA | CASSPSRQLYEQYF | TGTGCCAGCAGCCCATCTAGACAGCTATACGAGCAGTACTTC
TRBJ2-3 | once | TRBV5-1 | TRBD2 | CASRPGLAGGVDTQYF | TGCGCCAGCAGACCCGGACTAGCGGGAGGGGTGGATACGCAGTATTTT
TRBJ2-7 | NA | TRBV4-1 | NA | CASSQDGQHYEQYF | TGCGCCAGCAGCCAAGATGGGCAGCACTACGAGCAGTACTTC
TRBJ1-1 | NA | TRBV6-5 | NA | CASSYSTQSLNTEAFF | TGTGCCAGCAGTTACTCGACACAGAGCCTGAACACTGAAGCTTTCTTT
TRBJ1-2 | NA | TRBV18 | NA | CASSPGGNYGYTF | TGTGCCAGCTCACCAGGAGGGAACTATGGCTACACCTTC
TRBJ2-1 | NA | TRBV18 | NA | CASSPGSEKGSSYNEQFF | TGTGCCAGCTCACCTGGGTCCGAGAAAGGGAGCTCCTACAATGAGCAGTTCTTC
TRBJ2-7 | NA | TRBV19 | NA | CASSLLAGGSYEQYF | TGTGCCAGTAGTCTTCTGGCGGGCGGCTCCTACGAGCAGTACTTC
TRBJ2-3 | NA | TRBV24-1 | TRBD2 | CATSDSGSATDTQYF | TGTGCCACCAGTGATAGCGGGAGCGCCACAGATACGCAGTATTTT
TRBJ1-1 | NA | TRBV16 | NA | CASSQYPGGTEAFF | TGTGCCAGCAGCCAATACCCTGGGGGCACTGAAGCTTTCTTT
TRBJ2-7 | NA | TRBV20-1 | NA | CSARSHYEQYF | TGCAGTGCTAGATCCCACTACGAGCAGTACTTC
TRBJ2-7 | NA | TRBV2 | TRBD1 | CASSEQVTGVSGEQYF | TGTGCCAGCAGTGAACAGGTGACAGGGGTCTCAGGCGAGCAGTACTTC
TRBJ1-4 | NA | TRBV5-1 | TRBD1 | CASSSQGGNEKLFF | TGCGCCAGCAGCTCACAGGGGGGAAATGAAAAACTGTTTTTT
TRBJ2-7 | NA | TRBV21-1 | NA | CASTFDPGGYEQYF | TGTGCCAGCACCTTTGACCCCGGAGGATACGAGCAGTACTTC
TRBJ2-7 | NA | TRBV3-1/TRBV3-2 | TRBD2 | CASSQSRGGGEQYF | TGTGCCAGCAGCCAATCCCGGGGGGGTGGCGAGCAGTACTTC
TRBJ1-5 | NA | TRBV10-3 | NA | CAISESGKGVEPQHF | TGTGCCATCAGTGAGTCGGGGAAGGGCGTGGAGCCCCAGCATTTT
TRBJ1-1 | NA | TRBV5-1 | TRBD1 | CASSYGTGYMNTEAFF | TGCGCCAGCAGCTATGGGACAGGCTACATGAACACTGAAGCTTTCTTT
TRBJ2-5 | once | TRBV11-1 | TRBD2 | CASSQGTSGRVETQYF | TGTGCCAGCAGCCAGGGGACTAGCGGGAGGGTTGAGACCCAGTACTTC
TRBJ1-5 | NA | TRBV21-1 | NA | CASSAGTKVEPQHF | TGTGCCAGCAGCGCGGGGACCAAGGTGGAGCCCCAGCATTTT
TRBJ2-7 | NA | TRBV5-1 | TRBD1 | CASSLGQGSYEQYF | TGCGCCAGCAGCTTGGGACAGGGGAGCTACGAGCAGTACTTC
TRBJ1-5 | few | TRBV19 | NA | CASALAANQPQHF | TGTGCCAGTGCTTTAGCAGCGAATCAGCCCCAGCATTTT
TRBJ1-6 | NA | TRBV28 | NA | CASSLGAANSPLHF | TGTGCCAGCAGTTTAGGGGCAGCAAATTCACCCCTCCACTTT
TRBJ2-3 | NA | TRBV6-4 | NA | CASSVTGWSTDTQYF | TGTGCCAGCAGTGTTACGGGTTGGAGCACAGATACGCAGTATTTT
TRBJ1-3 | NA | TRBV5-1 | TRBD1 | CASSRDSSNTIYF | TGCGCCAGCAGCAGGGACAGCTCCAACACCATATATTTT
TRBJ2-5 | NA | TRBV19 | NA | CASSMNGLSQETQYF | TGTGCCAGTAGTATGAACGGACTGTCACAAGAGACCCAGTACTTC
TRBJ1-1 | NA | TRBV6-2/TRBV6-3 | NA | CASSYGWSTEAFF | TGTGCCAGCAGTTACGGGTGGAGCACTGAAGCTTTCTTT
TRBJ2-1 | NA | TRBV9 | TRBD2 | CASTPGLVIYNEQFF | TGTGCCAGCACCCCTGGACTAGTAATCTACAATGAGCAGTTCTTC
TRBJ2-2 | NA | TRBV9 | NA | CASSATTGKNTGELFF | TGCGCCAGCAGCGCAACCACGGGGAAGAACACCGGGGAGCTGTTTTTT
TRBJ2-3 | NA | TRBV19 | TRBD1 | CASSGLGQGGTDTQYF | TGTGCCAGTAGTGGCTTGGGACAGGGGGGCACAGATACGCAGTATTTT
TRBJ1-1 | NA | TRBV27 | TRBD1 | CASSFSRQQGVRGTEAFF | TGTGCCAGCAGTTTCTCCCGGCAACAGGGGGTAAGGGGGACTGAAGCTTTCTTT
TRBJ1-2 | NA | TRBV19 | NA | CASSLKRTAIGSYGYTF | TGTGCCAGTAGTTTAAAACGGACTGCGATAGGGAGCTATGGCTACACCTTC
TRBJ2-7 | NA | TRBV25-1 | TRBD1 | CASSEWGQFGQYF | TGTGCCAGCAGTGAATGGGGACAGTTCGGGCAGTACTTC
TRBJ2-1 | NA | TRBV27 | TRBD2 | CASRPGLASLSSYNEQFF | TGTGCCAGCAGGCCGGGACTAGCTTCACTCAGCTCCTACAATGAGCAGTTCTTC
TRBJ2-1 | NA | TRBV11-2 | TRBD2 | CASSLQTGLAGSLLNEQFF | TGTGCCAGCAGCTTACAAACTGGACTAGCGGGAAGCCTCCTCAATGAGCAGTTCTTC
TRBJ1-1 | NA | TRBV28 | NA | CASSLEGAGAFF | TGTGCCAGCAGTTTAGAAGGGGCCGGGGCTTTCTTT
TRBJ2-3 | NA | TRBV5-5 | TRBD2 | CASSPRLAGATDTQYF | TGTGCCAGCAGCCCACGCCTAGCGGGGGCCACAGATACGCAGTATTTT
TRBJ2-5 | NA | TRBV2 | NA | CASSDGGAGGETQYF | TGTGCCAGCAGCGACGGAGGGGCAGGGGGAGAGACCCAGTACTTC
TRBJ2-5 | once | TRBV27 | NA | CASSHSTGGTGETQYF | TGTGCCAGCAGTCACTCGACGGGGGGCACGGGAGAGACCCAGTACTTC
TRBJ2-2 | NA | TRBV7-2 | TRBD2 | CASSLDPAGAMNTGELFF | TGTGCCAGCAGCTTAGATCCAGCGGGGGCGATGAACACCGGGGAGCTGTTTTTT
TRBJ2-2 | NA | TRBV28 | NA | CASSPLKGSNTGELFF | TGTGCCAGCAGTCCATTAAAGGGCTCCAACACCGGGGAGCTGTTTTTT
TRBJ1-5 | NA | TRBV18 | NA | CASSPEDHYQPQHF | TGTGCCAGCTCACCAGAGGACCACTATCAGCCCCAGCATTTT
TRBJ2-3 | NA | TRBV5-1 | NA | CASSFPQGDTQYF | TGCGCCAGCAGCTTCCCCCAAGGGGATACGCAGTATTTT
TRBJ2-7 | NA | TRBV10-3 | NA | CAISHGGRGARYEQYF | TGTGCCATCAGTCATGGGGGTAGGGGGGCGCGCTACGAGCAGTACTTC
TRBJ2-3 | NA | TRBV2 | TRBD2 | CASSELAGVDTQYF | TGTGCCAGCAGTGAACTAGCGGGAGTGGATACGCAGTATTTT
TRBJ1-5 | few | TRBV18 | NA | CASSPGNLGNQPQHF | TGTGCCAGCTCACCCGGGAATTTGGGCAATCAGCCCCAGCATTTT